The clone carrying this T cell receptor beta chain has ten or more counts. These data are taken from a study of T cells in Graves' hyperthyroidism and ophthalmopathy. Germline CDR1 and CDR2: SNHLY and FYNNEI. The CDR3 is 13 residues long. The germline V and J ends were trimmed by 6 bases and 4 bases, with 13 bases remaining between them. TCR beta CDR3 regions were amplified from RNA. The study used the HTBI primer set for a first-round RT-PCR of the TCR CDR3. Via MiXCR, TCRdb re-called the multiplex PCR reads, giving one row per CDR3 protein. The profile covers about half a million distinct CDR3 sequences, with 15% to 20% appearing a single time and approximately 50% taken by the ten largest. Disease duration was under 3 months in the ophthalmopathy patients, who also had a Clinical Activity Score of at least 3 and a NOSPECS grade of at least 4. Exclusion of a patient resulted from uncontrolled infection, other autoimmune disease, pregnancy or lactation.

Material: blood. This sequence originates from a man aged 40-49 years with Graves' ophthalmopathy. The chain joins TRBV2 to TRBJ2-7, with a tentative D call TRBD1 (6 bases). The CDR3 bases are TGTGCCAGCAGCGTCGAGGGGGAATACGAGCAGTACTTC. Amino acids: CASSVEGEYEQYF.